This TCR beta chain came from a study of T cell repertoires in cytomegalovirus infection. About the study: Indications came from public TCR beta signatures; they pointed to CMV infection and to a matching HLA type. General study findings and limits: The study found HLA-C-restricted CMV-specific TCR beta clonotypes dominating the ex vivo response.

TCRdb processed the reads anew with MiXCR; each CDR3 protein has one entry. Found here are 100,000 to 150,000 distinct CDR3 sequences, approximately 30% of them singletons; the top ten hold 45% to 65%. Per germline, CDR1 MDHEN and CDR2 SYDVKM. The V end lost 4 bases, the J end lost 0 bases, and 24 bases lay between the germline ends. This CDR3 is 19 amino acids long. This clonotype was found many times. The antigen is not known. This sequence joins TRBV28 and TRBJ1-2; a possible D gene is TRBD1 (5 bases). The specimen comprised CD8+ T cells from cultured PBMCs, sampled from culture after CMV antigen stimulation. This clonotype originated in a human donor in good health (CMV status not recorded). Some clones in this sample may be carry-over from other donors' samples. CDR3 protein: CASSWVPRDPLRPNYGYTF. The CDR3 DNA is TGTGCCAGCAGTTGGGTCCCCCGGGACCCACTCCGTCCTAACTATGGCTACACCTTC.